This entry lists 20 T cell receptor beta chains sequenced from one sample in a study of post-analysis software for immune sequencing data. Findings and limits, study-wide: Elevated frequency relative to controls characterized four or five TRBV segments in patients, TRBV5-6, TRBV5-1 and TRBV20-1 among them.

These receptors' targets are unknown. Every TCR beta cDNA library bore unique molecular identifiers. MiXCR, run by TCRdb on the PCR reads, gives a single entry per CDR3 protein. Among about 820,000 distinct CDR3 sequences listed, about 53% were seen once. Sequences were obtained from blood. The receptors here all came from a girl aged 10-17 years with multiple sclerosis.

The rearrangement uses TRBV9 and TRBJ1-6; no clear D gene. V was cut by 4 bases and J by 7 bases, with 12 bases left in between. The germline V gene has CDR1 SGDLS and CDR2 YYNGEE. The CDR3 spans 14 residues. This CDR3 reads CASSPRASNSPLHF. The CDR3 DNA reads TGTGCCAGCAGCCCCCGGGCTTCCAATTCACCCCTCCACTTT.

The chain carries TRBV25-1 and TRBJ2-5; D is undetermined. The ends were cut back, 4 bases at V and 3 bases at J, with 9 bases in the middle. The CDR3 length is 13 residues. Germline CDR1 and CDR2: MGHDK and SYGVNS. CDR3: CASSAVGKETQYF. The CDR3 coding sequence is TGTGCCAGCAGTGCGGTAGGGAAAGAGACCCAGTACTTC.

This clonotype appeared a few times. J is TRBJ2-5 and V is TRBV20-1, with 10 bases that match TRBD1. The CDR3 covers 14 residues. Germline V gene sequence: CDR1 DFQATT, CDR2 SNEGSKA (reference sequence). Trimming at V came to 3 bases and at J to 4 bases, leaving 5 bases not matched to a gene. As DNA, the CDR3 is TGCAGTGCTAGGACAGGGGGCGAAGGAGAGACCCAGTACTTC. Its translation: CSARTGGEGETQYF.

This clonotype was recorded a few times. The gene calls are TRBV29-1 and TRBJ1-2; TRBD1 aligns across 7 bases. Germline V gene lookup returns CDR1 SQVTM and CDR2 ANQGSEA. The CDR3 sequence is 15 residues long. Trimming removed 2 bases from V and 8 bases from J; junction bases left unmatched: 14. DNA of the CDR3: TGCAGCGTTGAATGGACAGGCTCCATTTGGGGGGGCTACACCTTC. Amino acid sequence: CSVEWTGSIWGGYTF.

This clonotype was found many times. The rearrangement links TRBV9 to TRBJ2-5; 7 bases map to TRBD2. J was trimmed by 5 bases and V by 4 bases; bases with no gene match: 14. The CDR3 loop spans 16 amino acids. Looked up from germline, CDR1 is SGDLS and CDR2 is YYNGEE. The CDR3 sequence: CASSLRPGTTKETQYF. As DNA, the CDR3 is TGTGCCAGCAGCTTACGCCCCGGGACTACCAAGGAGACCCAGTACTTC. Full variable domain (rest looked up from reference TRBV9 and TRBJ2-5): DSGVTQTPKHLITATGQRVTLRCSPRSGDLSVYWYQQSLDQGLQFLIQYYNGEERAKGNILERFSAQQFPDLHSELNLSSLELGDSALYFCASSLRPGTTKETQYFGPGTRLLVL.

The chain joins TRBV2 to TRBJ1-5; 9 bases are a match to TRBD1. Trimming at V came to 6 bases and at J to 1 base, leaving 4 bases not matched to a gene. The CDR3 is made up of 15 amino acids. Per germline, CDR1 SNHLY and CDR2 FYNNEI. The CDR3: CASRRGTGSNQPQHF. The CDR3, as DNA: TGTGCCAGCAGGAGGGGGACAGGGAGCAATCAGCCCCAGCATTTT.

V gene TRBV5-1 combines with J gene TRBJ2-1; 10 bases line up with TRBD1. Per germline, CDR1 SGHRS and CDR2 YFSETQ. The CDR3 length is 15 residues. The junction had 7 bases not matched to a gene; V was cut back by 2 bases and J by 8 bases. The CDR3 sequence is CASSFPGQGFHEQFF. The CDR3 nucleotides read TGCGCCAGCAGCTTCCCGGGACAGGGGTTCCATGAGCAGTTCTTC.

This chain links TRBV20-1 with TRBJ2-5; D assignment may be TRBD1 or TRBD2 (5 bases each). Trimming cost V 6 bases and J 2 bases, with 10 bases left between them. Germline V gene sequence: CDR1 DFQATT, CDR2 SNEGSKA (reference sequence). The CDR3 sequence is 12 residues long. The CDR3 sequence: CSARDPQETQYF. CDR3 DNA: TGCAGTGCCCGGGACCCTCAAGAGACCCAGTACTTC.

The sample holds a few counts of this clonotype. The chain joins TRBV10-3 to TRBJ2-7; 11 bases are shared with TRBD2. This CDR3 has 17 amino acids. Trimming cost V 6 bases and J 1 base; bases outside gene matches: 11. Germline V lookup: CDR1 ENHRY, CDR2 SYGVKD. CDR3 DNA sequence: TGTGCCATCAGGGGGGATCCGGGACTAGCGGAATCCTACGAGCAGTACTTC. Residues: CAIRGDPGLAESYEQYF.

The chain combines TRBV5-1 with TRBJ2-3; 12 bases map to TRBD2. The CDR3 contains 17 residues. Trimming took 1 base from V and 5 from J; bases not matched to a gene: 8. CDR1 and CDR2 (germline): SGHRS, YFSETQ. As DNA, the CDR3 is TGCGCCAGCAGCTTGACGCTAGCGGGAGGGCCTGGAGATACGCAGTATTTT. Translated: CASSLTLAGGPGDTQYF.

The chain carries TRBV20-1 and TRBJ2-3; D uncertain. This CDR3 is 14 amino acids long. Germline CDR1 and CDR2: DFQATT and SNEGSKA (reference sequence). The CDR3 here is CSAPAIVLTDTQYF. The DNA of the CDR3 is TGCAGCGCTCCAGCCATCGTTCTAACAGATACGCAGTATTTT.

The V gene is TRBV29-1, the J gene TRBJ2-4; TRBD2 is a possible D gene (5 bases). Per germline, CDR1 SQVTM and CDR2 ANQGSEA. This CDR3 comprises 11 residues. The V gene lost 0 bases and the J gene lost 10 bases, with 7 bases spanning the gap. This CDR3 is CSVEDSEIQYF. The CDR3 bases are TGCAGCGTTGAAGATAGCGAGATTCAGTACTTC.

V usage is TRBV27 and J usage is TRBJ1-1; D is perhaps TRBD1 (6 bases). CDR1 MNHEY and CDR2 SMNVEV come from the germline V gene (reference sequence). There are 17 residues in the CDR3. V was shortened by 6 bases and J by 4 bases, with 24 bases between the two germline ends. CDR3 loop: CASSRYGPGTRGTEAFF. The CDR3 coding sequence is TGTGCCAGCAGCCGTTACGGCCCCGGGACAAGGGGCACTGAAGCTTTCTTT.

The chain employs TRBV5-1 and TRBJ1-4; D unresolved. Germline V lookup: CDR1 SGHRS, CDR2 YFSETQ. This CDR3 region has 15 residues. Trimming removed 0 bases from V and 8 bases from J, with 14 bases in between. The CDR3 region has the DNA TGCGCCAGCAGCTTGGCCCCCGGTATAAAGGAAAAACTGTTTTTT. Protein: CASSLAPGIKEKLFF.

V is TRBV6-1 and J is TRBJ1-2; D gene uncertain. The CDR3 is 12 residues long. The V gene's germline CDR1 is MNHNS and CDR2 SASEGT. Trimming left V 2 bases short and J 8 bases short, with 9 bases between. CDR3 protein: CASSELEYGYTF. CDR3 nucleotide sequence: TGTGCCAGCAGTGAACTCGAGTACGGCTACACCTTC.

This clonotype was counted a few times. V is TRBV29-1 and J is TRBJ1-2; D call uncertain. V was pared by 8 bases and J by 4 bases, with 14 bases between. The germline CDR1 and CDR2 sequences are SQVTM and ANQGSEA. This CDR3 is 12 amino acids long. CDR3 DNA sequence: TGCAGCCTGTACCGGGTTTCCTATGGCTACACCTTC. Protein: CSLYRVSYGYTF.

The CDR3 spells CSAMDRGHWNEKLFF. In DNA, the CDR3 is TGCAGTGCTATGGACAGGGGGCATTGGAACGAAAAACTGTTTTTT. The chain recombines TRBV20-1 with TRBJ1-4, with 11 bases fitting TRBD1. This CDR3 contains 15 residues. The V segment lost 4 bases and the J segment 8 bases; nucleotides outside the gene matches: 9. CDR1 DFQATT and CDR2 SNEGSKA come from the germline V gene (reference sequence).

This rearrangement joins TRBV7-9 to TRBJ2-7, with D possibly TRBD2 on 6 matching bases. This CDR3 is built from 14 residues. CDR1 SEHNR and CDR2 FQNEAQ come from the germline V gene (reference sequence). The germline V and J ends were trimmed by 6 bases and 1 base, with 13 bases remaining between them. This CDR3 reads CASSAGTPSYEQYF. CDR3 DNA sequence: TGTGCCAGCAGTGCCGGGACTCCGTCCTACGAGCAGTACTTC.

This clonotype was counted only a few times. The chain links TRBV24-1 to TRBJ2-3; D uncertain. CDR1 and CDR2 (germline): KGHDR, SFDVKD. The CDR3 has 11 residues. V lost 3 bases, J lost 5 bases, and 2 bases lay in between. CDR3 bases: TGTGCCACCAGTGATCGAGATACGCAGTATTTT. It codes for CATSDRDTQYF.

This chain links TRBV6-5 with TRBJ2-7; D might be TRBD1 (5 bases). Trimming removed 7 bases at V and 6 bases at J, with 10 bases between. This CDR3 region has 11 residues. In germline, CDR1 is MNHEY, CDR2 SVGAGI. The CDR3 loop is CASNSGFEQYF. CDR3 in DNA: TGTGCCAGCAACTCAGGGTTCGAGCAGTACTTC.